This T cell receptor (beta chain) originates from a study of beta chain features in type 1 diabetes. Populations isolated by sorting all had purity greater than 95%. Findings and limits, study-wide: Type 1 diabetes patients had fewer VDJ junction insertions and more deletions.

Comments on this clone: The antigen remains unidentified.

Sequencing targeted expressed TCRB transcripts, as all isolated RNA had been reverse transcribed. Repertoires were generated with immunoSEQ multiplex PCR, while TCRdb's copy carries only in-frame clones and drops some. Among tens of thousands of clones listed, around half were seen once. This CDR3 contains 14 residues. J lost 3 bases, V lost 3 bases, and 4 bases had no gene match. From germline, CDR1 is KGHSH and CDR2 LQKENI. V gene TRBV18 combines with J gene TRBJ1-2; TRBD1 matches 7 bases. The TCR comes from a woman younger than 30 in good health. Sequencing was performed on central memory CD4+ T cells from blood. CDR3: CASSPGQQHYGYTF. In DNA, the CDR3 is TGTGCCAGCTCACCGGGACAGCAGCACTATGGCTACACCTTC. The complete variable domain, with remaining parts taken from reference TRBV18 and TRBJ1-2, reads NAGVMQNPRHLVRRRGQEARLRCSPMKGHSHVYWYRQLPEEGLKFMVYLQKENIIDESGMPKERFSAEFPKEGPSILRIQQVVRGDSAAYFCASSPGQQHYGYTFGSGTRLTVV.